This TCR beta chain is from a study of shared clonotypes between healthy human individuals. A note on this clone: The antigen is not known.

TCRdb's table, derived via immunoSEQ multiplex PCR, lists solely in-frame clones and lacks some. In the table there are approximately 2.5 million clones, roughly nine tenths of which are singletons. The CDR3 runs 15 residues. CDR1 is MDHEN, CDR2 SYDVKM, per germline. V was clipped by 7 bases and J by 1 base, with 14 bases between them. Study-wide results and limits: Despite large depth, sorted-subset datasets appeared incompletely sequenced.

Sequenced sample: naive CD4+ T cells sorted from blood. Described subset: CD45RA+ positively selected. V and J are TRBV28 and TRBJ1-5; D is possibly TRBD1 (5 bases). This TCR was sampled from a man between 18 and 35 years old in good health. The CDR3 reads CASMWGGGSNQPQHF. The CDR3 nucleotides read TGTGCCAGCATGTGGGGCGGAGGGAGCAATCAGCCCCAGCATTTT.